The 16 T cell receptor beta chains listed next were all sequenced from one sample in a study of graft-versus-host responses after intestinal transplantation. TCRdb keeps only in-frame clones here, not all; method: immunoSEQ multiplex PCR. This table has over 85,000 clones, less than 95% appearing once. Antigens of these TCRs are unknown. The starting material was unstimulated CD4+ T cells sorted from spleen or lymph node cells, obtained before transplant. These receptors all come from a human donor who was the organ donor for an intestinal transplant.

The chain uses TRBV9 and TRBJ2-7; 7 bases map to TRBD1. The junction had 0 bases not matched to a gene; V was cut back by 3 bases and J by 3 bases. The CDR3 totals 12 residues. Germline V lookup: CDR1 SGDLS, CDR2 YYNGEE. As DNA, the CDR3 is TGTGCCAGCAGCGCAGGGGGCTACGAGCAGTACTTC. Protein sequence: CASSAGGYEQYF.

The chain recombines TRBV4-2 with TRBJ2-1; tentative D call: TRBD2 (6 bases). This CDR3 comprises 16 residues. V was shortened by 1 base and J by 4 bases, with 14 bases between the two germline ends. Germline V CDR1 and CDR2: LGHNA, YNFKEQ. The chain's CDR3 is CASSQGEDYLYNEQFF. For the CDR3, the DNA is TGTGCCAGCAGCCAAGGGGAGGACTATCTTTACAATGAGCAGTTCTTC.

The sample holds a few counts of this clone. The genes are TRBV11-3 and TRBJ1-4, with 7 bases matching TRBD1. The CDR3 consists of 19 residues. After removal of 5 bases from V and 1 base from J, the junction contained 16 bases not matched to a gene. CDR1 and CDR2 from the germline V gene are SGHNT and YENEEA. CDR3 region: CASSRSLGTARVTNEKLFF. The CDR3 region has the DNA TGTGCCAGCAGCCGCTCATTAGGGACAGCGAGAGTAACTAATGAAAAACTGTTTTTT.

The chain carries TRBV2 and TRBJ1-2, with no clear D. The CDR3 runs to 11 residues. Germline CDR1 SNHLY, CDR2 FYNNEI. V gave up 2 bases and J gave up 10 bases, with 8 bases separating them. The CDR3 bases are TGTGCCAGCAGTGAAACCAAGGTCTACACCTTC. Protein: CASSETKVYTF.

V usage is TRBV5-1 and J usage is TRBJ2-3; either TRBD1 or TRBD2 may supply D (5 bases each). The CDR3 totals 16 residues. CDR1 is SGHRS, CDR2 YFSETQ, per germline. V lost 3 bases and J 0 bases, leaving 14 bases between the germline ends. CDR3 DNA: TGCGCCAGCAGCTGGGGCCCTGGGGAGAGCACAGATACGCAGTATTTT. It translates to CASSWGPGESTDTQYF.

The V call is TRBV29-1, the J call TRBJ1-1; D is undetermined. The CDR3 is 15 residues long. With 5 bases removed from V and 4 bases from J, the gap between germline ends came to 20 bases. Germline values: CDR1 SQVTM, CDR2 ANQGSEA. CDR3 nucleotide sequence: TGCAGCGTTCTAGCTCTCAAGTTTCTGATCACTGAAGCTTTCTTT. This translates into CSVLALKFLITEAFF.

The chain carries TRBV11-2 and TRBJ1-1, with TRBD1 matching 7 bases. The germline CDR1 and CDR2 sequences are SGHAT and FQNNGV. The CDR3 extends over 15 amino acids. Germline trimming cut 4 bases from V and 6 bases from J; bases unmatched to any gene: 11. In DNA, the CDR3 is TGTGCCAGCAGCTCTACCGGGACAGCCCAACCTGAAGCTTTCTTT. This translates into CASSSTGTAQPEAFF.

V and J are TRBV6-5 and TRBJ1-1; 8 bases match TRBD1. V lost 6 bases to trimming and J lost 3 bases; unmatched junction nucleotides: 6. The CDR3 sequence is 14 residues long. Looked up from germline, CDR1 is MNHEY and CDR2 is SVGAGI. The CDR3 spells CASRDRVRDTEAFF. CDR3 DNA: TGTGCCAGCAGGGACAGGGTTAGGGACACTGAAGCTTTCTTT.

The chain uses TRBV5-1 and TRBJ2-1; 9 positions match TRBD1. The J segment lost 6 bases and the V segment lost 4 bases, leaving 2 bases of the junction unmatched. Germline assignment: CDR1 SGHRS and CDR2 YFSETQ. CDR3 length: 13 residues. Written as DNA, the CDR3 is TGCGCCAGCAGCCGGGACAGGGTCAATGAGCAGTTCTTC. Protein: CASSRDRVNEQFF. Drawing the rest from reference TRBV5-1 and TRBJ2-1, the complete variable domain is KAGVTQTPRYLIKTRGQQVTLSCSPISGHRSVSWYQQTPGQGLQFLFEYFSETQRNKGNFPGRFSGRQFSNSRSEMNVSTLELGDSALYLCASSRDRVNEQFFGPGTRLTVL.

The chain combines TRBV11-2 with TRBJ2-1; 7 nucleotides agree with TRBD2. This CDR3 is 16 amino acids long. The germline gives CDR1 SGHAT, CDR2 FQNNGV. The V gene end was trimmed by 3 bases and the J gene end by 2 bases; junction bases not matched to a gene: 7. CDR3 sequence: CASSLGSGGTYNEQFF. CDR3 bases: TGTGCCAGCAGCTTGGGTTCCGGGGGGACCTACAATGAGCAGTTCTTC.

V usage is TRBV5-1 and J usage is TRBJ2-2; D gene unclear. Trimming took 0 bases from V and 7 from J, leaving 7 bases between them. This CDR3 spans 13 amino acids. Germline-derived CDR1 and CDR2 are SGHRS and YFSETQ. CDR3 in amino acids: CASSLDKIGELFF. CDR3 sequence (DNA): TGCGCCAGCAGCTTGGATAAGATCGGGGAGCTGTTTTTT.

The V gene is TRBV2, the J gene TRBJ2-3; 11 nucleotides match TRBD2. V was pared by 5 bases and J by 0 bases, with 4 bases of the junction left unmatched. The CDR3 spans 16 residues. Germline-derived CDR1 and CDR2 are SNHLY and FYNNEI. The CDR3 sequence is CASSFSGGGSTDTQYF. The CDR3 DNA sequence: TGTGCCAGCAGTTTTAGCGGGGGGGGTAGCACAGATACGCAGTATTTT.

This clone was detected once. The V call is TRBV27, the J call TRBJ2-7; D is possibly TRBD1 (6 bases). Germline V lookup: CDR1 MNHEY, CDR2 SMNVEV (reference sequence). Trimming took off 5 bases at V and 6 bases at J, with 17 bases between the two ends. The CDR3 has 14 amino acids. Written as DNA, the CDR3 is TGTGCCAGCAGTGATACAGTCGACAGGCTCGAGCAGTACTTC. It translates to CASSDTVDRLEQYF.

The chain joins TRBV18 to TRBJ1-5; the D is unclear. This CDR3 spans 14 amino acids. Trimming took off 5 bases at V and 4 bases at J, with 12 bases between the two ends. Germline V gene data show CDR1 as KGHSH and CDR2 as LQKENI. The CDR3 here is CASSAQRRNQPQHF. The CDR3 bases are TGTGCCAGCTCAGCACAAAGAAGGAATCAGCCCCAGCATTTT.

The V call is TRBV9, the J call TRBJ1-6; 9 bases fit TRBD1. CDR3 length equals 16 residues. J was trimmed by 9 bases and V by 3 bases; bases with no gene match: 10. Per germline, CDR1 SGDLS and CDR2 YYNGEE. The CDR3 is CASSGPGTGLFSPLHF. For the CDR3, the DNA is TGTGCCAGCAGCGGTCCCGGGACAGGGTTGTTTTCACCCCTCCACTTT.

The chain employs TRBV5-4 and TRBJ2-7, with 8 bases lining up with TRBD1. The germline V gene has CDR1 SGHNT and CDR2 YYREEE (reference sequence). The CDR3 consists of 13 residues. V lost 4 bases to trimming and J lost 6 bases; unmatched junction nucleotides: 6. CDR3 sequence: CASSGTGTGEQYF. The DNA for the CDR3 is TGTGCCAGCAGCGGGACAGGAACGGGCGAGCAGTACTTC.